Presented here are 11 T cell receptor beta chains from one specimen sequenced in a study of blood T cell repertoires in COVID-19. Data came from immunoSEQ multiplex PCR; TCRdb stores just in-frame clones and leaves some out. Here the sample spans fewer than 300,000 clones, roughly 80% being singletons. The specimen sequenced was peripheral blood. Every receptor here comes from a woman aged 70-85 years with active or convalescent COVID-19.

This clone was recorded a few times. The rearrangement uses TRBV3-1 (or the pseudogene TRBV3-2) and TRBJ1-6; tentatively, D is TRBD1 (6 bases). The CDR3 consists of 14 residues. Trimming cost V 4 bases and J 4 bases, with 8 bases left between them. CDR1 LGHDT and CDR2 YNNKEL come from the germline V gene (reference sequence). Here the CDR3 DNA reads TGTGCCAGCAGCCCCGGACAGTATAATTCACCCCTCCACTTT. Protein: CASSPGQYNSPLHF.

The chain recombines TRBV7-2 with TRBJ1-1; D unclear. V was trimmed by 6 bases and J by 3 bases, leaving 11 bases between them. The CDR3 spans 13 residues. Germline CDR1 SGHTA, CDR2 FQGNSA. CDR3 sequence: CASRFAEDTEAFF. DNA for the CDR3: TGTGCCAGCAGGTTTGCGGAGGACACTGAAGCTTTCTTT.

The rearrangement joins TRBV24-1 to TRBJ2-1, with 8 bases aligning to TRBD2. Germline V gene lookup returns CDR1 KGHDR and CDR2 SFDVKD. Trimming at V came to 4 bases and at J to 4 bases, leaving 11 bases not matched to a gene. CDR3 size: 17 residues. The DNA for the CDR3 is TGTGCCACCAGTGAACTGAGCGGGGGCGAAAGTTACAATGAGCAGTTCTTC. Its translation: CATSELSGGESYNEQFF.

The V gene is TRBV3-1 (or the pseudogene TRBV3-2), the J gene TRBJ1-1; D gene uncertain. The V end lost 0 bases, the J end lost 4 bases, and 6 bases lay between the germline ends. Germline-derived CDR1 and CDR2 are LGHDT and YNNKEL (reference sequence). This CDR3 is built from 13 residues. CDR3 sequence: CASSQESGTEAFF. The CDR3 nucleotides read TGTGCCAGCAGCCAAGAGTCGGGCACTGAAGCTTTCTTT.

The V gene is TRBV7-9, the J gene TRBJ2-7, with 10 bases lining up with TRBD1. With 4 bases clipped from V and 5 bases from J, the junction kept 5 bases outside the gene matches. This CDR3 contains 14 residues. Looked up from germline, CDR1 is SEHNR and CDR2 is FQNEAQ (reference sequence). The CDR3 reads CASSSLGQGHEQYF. The CDR3 DNA follows: TGTGCCAGCAGCTCCTTGGGACAGGGGCACGAGCAGTACTTC.

This chain links TRBV5-6 with TRBJ2-7; D gene ambiguous. The germline V gene has CDR1 SGHDT and CDR2 YYEEEE. There are 12 residues in the CDR3. The V gene lost 2 bases and the J gene lost 1 base, with 4 bases spanning the gap. CDR3 sequence reads: CASSFESYEQYF. In nucleotides, the CDR3 is TGTGCCAGCAGCTTCGAGTCCTACGAGCAGTACTTC.

The chain combines TRBV6-5 with TRBJ1-2; 8 nucleotides agree with TRBD1. Germline V gene lookup returns CDR1 MNHEY and CDR2 SVGAGI. CDR3 length: 16 residues. V trimming: 2 bases; J trimming: 7 bases; junction bases outside the gene matches: 12. CDR3 protein: CASSYRTGFTKGGYTF. The CDR3 DNA is TGTGCCAGCAGTTACCGGACAGGGTTCACCAAAGGTGGCTACACCTTC.

This chain joins TRBV12-3 or TRBV12-4 and TRBJ1-2; D unresolved. The CDR3 is 12 residues long. The V end lost 11 bases, the J end lost 6 bases, and 16 bases lay between the germline ends. CDR3 in DNA: TGTGCCCGTAGGTGTGGGAGGGATGGCTACACCTTC. Protein product: CARRCGRDGYTF.

The chain joins TRBV11-3 to TRBJ2-1; 8 bases align to TRBD2. CDR3 length: 16 residues. The junction had 5 bases not matched to a gene; V was cut back by 0 bases and J by 4 bases. CDR1 and CDR2 (germline): SGHNT, YENEEA. CDR3 sequence: CASSLESRGEYNEQFF. In DNA form, the CDR3 reads TGTGCCAGCAGCTTAGAGTCGCGGGGGGAGTACAATGAGCAGTTCTTC.

This chain connects TRBV4-1 to TRBJ2-7; TRBD2 matches 8 bases. The V segment lost 4 bases and the J segment 4 bases; nucleotides outside the gene matches: 12. CDR1 is MGHRA and CDR2 is YSYEKL in the germline V gene. The CDR3 is made up of 16 amino acids. The DNA for the CDR3 is TGCGCCAGCAGCCCCTCGTTGGTAGCGGGGTCATACGAGCAGTACTTC. Translated: CASSPSLVAGSYEQYF.

V and J are TRBV7-8 and TRBJ1-2, with a tentative D call TRBD1 (6 bases). This CDR3 is 17 amino acids long. Deletions cut 4 bases from V and 4 bases from J, with 22 bases between. Germline CDR1 reads SGHVS; CDR2 reads FQNEAQ. In DNA, the CDR3 is TGTGCCAGCAGCTGGAACCTCCAGGGGCCTGCAGGCTATGGCTACACCTTC. It codes for CASSWNLQGPAGYGYTF. The full variable domain, with the rest looked up from reference TRBV7-8 and TRBJ1-2, is GAGVSQSPRYKVAKRGQDVALRCDPISGHVSLFWYQQALGQGPEFLTYFQNEAQLDKSGLPSDRFFAERPEGSVSTLKIQRTQQEDSAVYLCASSWNLQGPAGYGYTFGSGTRLTVV.